The 20 T cell receptor beta chains below all came from one sample that was sequenced in a study of T cell changes during pregnancy in multiple sclerosis. Sequenced by immunoSEQ multiplex PCR; TCRdb stores in-frame clones only, minus some. The profile covers approximately 40,000 clones, with 88% appearing a single time and roughly 1% taken by the ten largest. The specimen comprised CD4+ T cells from peripheral blood mononuclear cells, sampled in the second trimester of pregnancy. These receptors originate from a female donor with multiple sclerosis, enrolled in a pregnancy study.

The chain couples TRBV25-1 to TRBJ2-3, with D possibly matching TRBD2 (5 bases). Germline loops: CDR1 MGHDK, CDR2 SYGVNS. The CDR3 is made up of 14 amino acids. Trimming removed 6 bases at V and 0 bases at J, with 10 bases between. CDR3 coding DNA: TGTGCCAGCAGCCTAGAGCGGAGCACAGATACGCAGTATTTT. Translation gives CASSLERSTDTQYF.

The rearrangement uses TRBV4-1 and TRBJ2-3; 13 bases are a match to TRBD2. The germline V gene encodes CDR1 MGHRA and CDR2 YSYEKL. CDR3 length: 16 residues. V was pared by 1 base and J by 9 bases, with 7 bases of the junction left unmatched. In DNA, the CDR3 is TGCGCCAGCAGCCAAGGGTTCGGGACTAGCGGGACCACGCAGTATTTT. Amino acids: CASSQGFGTSGTTQYF.

The chain is built from TRBV28 and TRBJ1-2, with TRBD1 matching 7 bases. CDR1 MDHEN and CDR2 SYDVKM come from the germline V gene. Trimming took 4 bases from V and 2 from J; bases not matched to a gene: 1. The CDR3 spans 13 residues. The CDR3 protein is CASSWGQNYGYTF. CDR3 nucleotide sequence: TGTGCCAGCAGTTGGGGACAGAACTATGGCTACACCTTC.

This clone was detected a few times. The chain couples TRBV19 to TRBJ2-2; TRBD1 matches 7 bases. The CDR3 spans 14 residues. Losses at the gene ends were 6 bases for V and 4 bases for J; bases not matched to a gene: 5. Looked up from germline, CDR1 is LNHDA and CDR2 is SQIVND (reference sequence). In nucleotides, the CDR3 is TGTGCCAGTAGGCTCAGGGGGACCACCGGGGAGCTGTTTTTT. It translates to CASRLRGTTGELFF.

This clone was counted ten times or more. The rearrangement joins TRBV9 to TRBJ2-2; 7 nucleotides line up with TRBD2. The junction had 8 bases not matched to a gene; V was cut back by 4 bases and J by 5 bases. The length of the CDR3 is 15 residues. Germline loops: CDR1 SGDLS, CDR2 YYNGEE. For the CDR3, the DNA is TGTGCCAGCAGCTCGGGGCTAGCGGAGACCGGGGAGCTGTTTTTT. This translates into CASSSGLAETGELFF.

The rearrangement links TRBV9 to TRBJ2-2, with 7 bases identical to TRBD2. The CDR3 has 15 residues. CDR1 is SGDLS and CDR2 is YYNGEE in the germline V gene. The V segment lost 0 bases and the J segment 1 base; nucleotides outside the gene matches: 0. Here the CDR3 DNA reads TGTGCCAGCAGCGTAGGGGGGGGGAACACCGGGGAGCTGTTTTTT. It is translated as CASSVGGGNTGELFF.

The rearrangement links TRBV2 to TRBJ2-2, with unresolved D. The CDR3 sequence is 12 residues long. The V gene lost 7 bases and the J gene lost 6 bases, with 9 bases spanning the gap. Germline-derived CDR1 and CDR2 are SNHLY and FYNNEI. Here the CDR3 reads CASIFEAGELFF. Here the CDR3 DNA reads TGTGCCAGCATCTTTGAGGCCGGGGAGCTGTTTTTT.

The rearrangement joins TRBV7-3 to TRBJ2-3; 9 positions match TRBD1. The V gene's germline CDR1 is SGHTA and CDR2 FQGTGA. This CDR3 has 19 amino acids. Trimming at V came to 5 bases and at J to 3 bases, leaving 18 bases not matched to a gene. The CDR3 loop is CASSESGTGFTGKTDTQYF. DNA of the CDR3: TGTGCCAGCAGCGAATCCGGGACAGGGTTTACCGGGAAAACAGATACGCAGTATTTT.

This chain links TRBV5-4 with TRBJ1-1; tentative D call: TRBD1 (6 bases). Germline V gives CDR1 SGHNT, CDR2 YYREEE (reference sequence). V lost 4 bases, J lost 2 bases, and 12 bases lay in between. This CDR3 region has 14 residues. CDR3 in DNA: TGTGCCAGCAGCAGATCGACAGGTAACACTGAAGCTTTCTTT. Translation gives CASSRSTGNTEAFF. The full variable domain, rest sourced from reference TRBV5-4 and TRBJ1-1, is ETGVTQSPTHLIKTRGQQVTLRCSSQSGHNTVSWYQQALGQGPQFIFQYYREEENGRGNFPPRFSGLQFPNYSSELNVNALELDDSALYLCASSRSTGNTEAFFGQGTRLTVV.

The genes are TRBV30 and TRBJ2-2, with D possibly matching TRBD1 (5 bases). V shed 0 bases and J shed 1 base, with 9 bases lying between them. Germline V gives CDR1 GTSNPN, CDR2 SVGIG (reference sequence). CDR3 length: 15 residues. The DNA for the CDR3 is TGTGCCTGGAGTGTAGGGGCTCAGAACACCGGGGAGCTGTTTTTT. Its protein is CAWSVGAQNTGELFF. Looking up the rest from reference TRBV30 and TRBJ2-2 gives the full variable domain: SQTIHQWPATLVQPVGSPLSLECTVEGTSNPNLYWYRQAAGRGLQLLFYSVGIGQISSEVPQNLSASRPQDRQFILSSKKLLLSDSGFYLCAWSVGAQNTGELFFGEGSRLTVL.

The J gene is TRBJ2-7, the V gene TRBV5-1, with a possible D match to TRBD1 (7 bases). From germline, CDR1 is SGHRS and CDR2 YFSETQ. V was cut by 3 bases and J by 3 bases, with 13 bases left in between. The CDR3 contains 14 residues. CDR3 nucleotide sequence: TGCGCCAGCAGCTCGGGGGACAGATACTACGAGCAGTACTTC. It translates to CASSSGDRYYEQYF.

The CDR3 protein is CASSQPMRGRDTGELFF. The CDR3 DNA follows: TGTGCCAGCAGCCAACCTATGAGGGGGCGGGATACCGGGGAGCTGTTTTTT. The chain links TRBV4-2 to TRBJ2-2; tentatively, D is TRBD1 (7 bases). The CDR3 consists of 17 residues. The germline CDR1 and CDR2 sequences are LGHNA and YNFKEQ. The germline V and J ends were trimmed by 2 bases and 5 bases, with 18 bases remaining between them.

The V gene is TRBV2, the J gene TRBJ2-3, with 13 bases matching TRBD2. Germline lookup yields CDR1 SNHLY and CDR2 FYNNEI. Unmatched junction bases numbered 1, after V lost 5 bases and J lost 5 bases. This CDR3 is built from 14 residues. CDR3 nucleotide sequence: TGTGCCAGCAGTCGGACTAGCGGGAGAGATACGCAGTATTTT. Translated, it gives CASSRTSGRDTQYF. Variable domain in full (rest from reference TRBV2 and TRBJ2-3): EPEVTQTPSHQVTQMGQEVILRCVPISNHLYFYWYRQILGQKVEFLVSFYNNEISEKSEIFDDQFSVERPDGSNFTLKIRSTKLEDSAMYFCASSRTSGRDTQYFGPGTRLTVL.

This clone occurred once. V is TRBV28 and J is TRBJ1-5; D not certain. Trimming took 3 bases from V and 0 from J, leaving 18 bases between them. The germline V gene has CDR1 MDHEN and CDR2 SYDVKM. The CDR3 is made up of 18 amino acids. In DNA, the CDR3 is TGTGCCAGCAGTTTGGAGGAGGGTGGGGTATATAGCAATCAGCCCCAGCATTTT. It codes for CASSLEEGGVYSNQPQHF.

The V gene is TRBV6-6, the J gene TRBJ1-5, with TRBD1 matching over 7 bases. The ends lost 6 bases at V and 0 bases at J; junction bases unmatched: 5. This CDR3 is 15 amino acids long. Germline CDR1 and CDR2: MNHNY and SVGAGI (reference sequence). DNA for the CDR3: TGTGCCAGCAGCCGAGGGACAGATAGCAATCAGCCCCAGCATTTT. Its translation: CASSRGTDSNQPQHF.

The gene calls are TRBV7-2 and TRBJ1-2; the D is unclear. V dropped 0 bases and J dropped 2 bases, with 7 bases sitting between them. The V gene's germline CDR1 is SGHTA and CDR2 FQGNSA. This CDR3 is 14 amino acids long. The CDR3 bases are TGTGCCAGCAGCTTAGCGCGACAAAACTATGGCTACACCTTC. Translated, it gives CASSLARQNYGYTF.

V gene TRBV5-4 combines with J gene TRBJ2-5; TRBD2 might be the D (6 bases). Germline-derived CDR1 and CDR2 are SGHNT and YYREEE (reference sequence). This CDR3 has 13 residues. The ends were cut back, 2 bases at V and 5 bases at J, with 10 bases in the middle. CDR3 nucleotide sequence: TGTGCCAGCAGCTTTTGGAGGGTGGAGACCCAGTACTTC. Translation: CASSFWRVETQYF.

Here the CDR3 DNA reads TGTGCCAGCAGGGGCGCGGGAGTCCCCTACGAGCAGTACTTC. Encoded protein: CASRGAGVPYEQYF. J is TRBJ2-7 and V is TRBV2; 7 bases map to TRBD2. Germline assignment: CDR1 SNHLY and CDR2 FYNNEI. The CDR3 extends over 14 amino acids. The V gene end was trimmed by 6 bases and the J gene end by 2 bases; junction bases not matched to a gene: 7.

The rearrangement uses TRBV19 and TRBJ2-3, with D perhaps TRBD1 (6 bases). The length of the CDR3 is 13 residues. The germline CDR1 and CDR2 sequences are LNHDA and SQIVND (reference sequence). V lost 5 bases to trimming and J lost 8 bases, with 14 bases between them. The CDR3 nucleotides read TGTGCCAGTAGTTCCCAGAAAGGGGGTACGCAGTATTTT. Encoded protein: CASSSQKGGTQYF.

A single count supports this clone. The rearrangement uses TRBV21-1 and TRBJ2-1; TRBD2 is the table's D call, not checked against the DNA. TRBV21-1 is labeled a pseudogene. The CDR3 extends over 16 amino acids. Written as DNA, the CDR3 is TGTGCCAGCAGCAAAGGGCAGCGGGAGGGCCCCAATGAGCAGTTCTTC. It encodes CASSKGQREGPNEQFF.